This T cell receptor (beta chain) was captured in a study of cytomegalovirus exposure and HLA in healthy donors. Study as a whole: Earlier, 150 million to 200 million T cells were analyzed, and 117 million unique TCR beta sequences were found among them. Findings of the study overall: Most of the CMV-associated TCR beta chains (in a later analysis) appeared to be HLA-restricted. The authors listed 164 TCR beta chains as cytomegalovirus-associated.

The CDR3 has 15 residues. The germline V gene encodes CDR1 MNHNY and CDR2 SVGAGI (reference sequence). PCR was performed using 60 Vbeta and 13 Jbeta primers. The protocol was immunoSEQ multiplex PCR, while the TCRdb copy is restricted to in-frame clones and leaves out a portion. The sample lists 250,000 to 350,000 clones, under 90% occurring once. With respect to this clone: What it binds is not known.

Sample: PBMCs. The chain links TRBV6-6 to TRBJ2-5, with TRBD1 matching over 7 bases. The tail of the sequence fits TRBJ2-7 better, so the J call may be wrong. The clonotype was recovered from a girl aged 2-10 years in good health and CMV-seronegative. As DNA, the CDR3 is TGTGCCAGCAGTTTTAACCCGGCCAGGGACAGCGAGCAGTACTTC. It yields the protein CASSFNPARDSEQYF.